Sequencing of this TCR beta chain was carried out in a study of blood T cell repertoires in COVID-19. Looking at the study overall: Acute and convalescent COVID-19 samples came from the United States, Italy and Spain. PBMCs, B-cell-depleted T cells, or T cells provided the cDNA or gDNA that made up the material.

How the authors handled the data: Estimation of nucleated cell counts relied on the amplification of reference gene primers. Only in-frame clones appear in the TCRdb table, and some are missing; sequencing was by immunoSEQ multiplex PCR. V, J and clone size are taken as reported in that table, and D and trimming were inferred from the DNA itself. The sample holds 350,000 to 450,000 clones, 70% to 90% seen once. Trimming took off 0 bases at V and 8 bases at J, with 13 bases between the two ends. CDR1 and CDR2 (germline): GTSNPN, SVGIG (reference sequence). The CDR3 is 13 residues long. The chain carries TRBV30 and TRBJ1-2; D may be TRBD1 (6 bases). The sequence was collected from a man aged 40-55 years with acute or convalescent COVID-19. The specimen was peripheral blood. The CDR3 region is CAWSVGGAIGYTF. The CDR3, as DNA: TGTGCCTGGAGTGTTGGGGGGGCTATAGGCTACACCTTC.